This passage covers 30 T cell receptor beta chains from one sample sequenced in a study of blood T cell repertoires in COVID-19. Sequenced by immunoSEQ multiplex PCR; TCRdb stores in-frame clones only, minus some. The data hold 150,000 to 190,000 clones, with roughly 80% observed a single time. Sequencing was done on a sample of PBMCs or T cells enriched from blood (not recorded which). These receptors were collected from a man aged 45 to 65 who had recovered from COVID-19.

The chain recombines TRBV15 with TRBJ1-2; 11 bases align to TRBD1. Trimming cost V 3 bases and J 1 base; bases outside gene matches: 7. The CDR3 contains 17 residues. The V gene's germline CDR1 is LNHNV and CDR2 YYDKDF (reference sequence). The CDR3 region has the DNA TGTGCCACCAGCAGCGGACAGGGGGCCGGGGTTAACTATGGCTACACCTTC. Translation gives CATSSGQGAGVNYGYTF. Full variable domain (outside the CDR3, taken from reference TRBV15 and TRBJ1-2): DAMVIQNPRYQVTQFGKPVTLSCSQTLNHNVMYWYQQKSSQAPKLLFHYYDKDFNNEADTPDNFQSRRPNTSFCFLDIRSPGLGDTAMYLCATSSGQGAGVNYGYTFGSGTRLTVV.

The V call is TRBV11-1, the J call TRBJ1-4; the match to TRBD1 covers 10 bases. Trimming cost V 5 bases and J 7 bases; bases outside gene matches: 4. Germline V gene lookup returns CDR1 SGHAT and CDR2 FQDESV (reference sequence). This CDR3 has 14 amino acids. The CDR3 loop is CASSEGQGSEKLFF. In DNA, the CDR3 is TGTGCCAGCAGCGAGGGACAGGGGAGTGAAAAACTGTTTTTT.

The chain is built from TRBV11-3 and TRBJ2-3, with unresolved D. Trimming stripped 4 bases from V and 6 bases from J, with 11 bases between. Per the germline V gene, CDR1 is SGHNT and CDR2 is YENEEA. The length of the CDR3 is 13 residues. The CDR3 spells CASSSSSRDTQYF. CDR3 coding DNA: TGTGCCAGCAGCTCGAGCTCCCGGGATACGCAGTATTTT.

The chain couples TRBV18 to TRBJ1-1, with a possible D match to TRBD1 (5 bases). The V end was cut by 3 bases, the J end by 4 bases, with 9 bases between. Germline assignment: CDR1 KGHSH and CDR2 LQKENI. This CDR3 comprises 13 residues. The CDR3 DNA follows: TGTGCCAGCTCACCCGACAGATTCACTGAAGCTTTCTTT. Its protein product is CASSPDRFTEAFF.

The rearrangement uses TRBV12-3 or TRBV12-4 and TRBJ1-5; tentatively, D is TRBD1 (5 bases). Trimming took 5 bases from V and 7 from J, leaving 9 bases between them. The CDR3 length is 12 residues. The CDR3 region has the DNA TGTGCCAGCAGTCGGCAGGGCCAGCCCCAGCATTTT. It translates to CASSRQGQPQHF.

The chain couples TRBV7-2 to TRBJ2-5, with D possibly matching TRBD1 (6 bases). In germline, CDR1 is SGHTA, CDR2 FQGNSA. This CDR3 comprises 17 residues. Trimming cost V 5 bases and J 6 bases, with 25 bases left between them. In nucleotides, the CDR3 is TGTGCCAGCAGCCAGAGGGGGTGGACCCCGAAAAAGCAGACCCAGTACTTC. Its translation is CASSQRGWTPKKQTQYF.

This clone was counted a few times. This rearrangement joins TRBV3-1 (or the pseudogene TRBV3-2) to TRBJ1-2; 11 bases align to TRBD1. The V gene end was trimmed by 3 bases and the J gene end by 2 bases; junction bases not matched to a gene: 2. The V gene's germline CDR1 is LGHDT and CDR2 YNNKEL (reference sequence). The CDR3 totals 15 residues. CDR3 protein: CASSHWDRGNYGYTF. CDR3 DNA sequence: TGTGCCAGCAGCCATTGGGACAGGGGGAACTATGGCTACACCTTC.

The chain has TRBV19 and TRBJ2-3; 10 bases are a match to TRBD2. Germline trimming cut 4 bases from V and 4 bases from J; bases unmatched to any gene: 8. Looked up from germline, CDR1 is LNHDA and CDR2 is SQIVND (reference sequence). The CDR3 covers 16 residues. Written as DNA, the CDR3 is TGTGCCAGTAGTACGGACTATAGCGGGGGGTCAGATACGCAGTATTTT. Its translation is CASSTDYSGGSDTQYF. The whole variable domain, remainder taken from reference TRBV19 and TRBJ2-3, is DGGITQSPKYLFRKEGQNVTLSCEQNLNHDAMYWYRQDPGQGLRLIYYSQIVNDFQKGDIAEGYSVSREKKESFPLTVTSAQKNPTAFYLCASSTDYSGGSDTQYFGPGTRLTVL.

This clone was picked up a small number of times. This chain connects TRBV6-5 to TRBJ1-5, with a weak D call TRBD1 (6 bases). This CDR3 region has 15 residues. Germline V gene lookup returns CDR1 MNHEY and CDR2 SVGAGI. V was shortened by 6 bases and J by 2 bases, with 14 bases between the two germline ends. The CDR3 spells CASSDTGLRNQPQHF. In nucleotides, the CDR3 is TGTGCCAGCAGCGATACAGGGCTCCGCAATCAGCCCCAGCATTTT.

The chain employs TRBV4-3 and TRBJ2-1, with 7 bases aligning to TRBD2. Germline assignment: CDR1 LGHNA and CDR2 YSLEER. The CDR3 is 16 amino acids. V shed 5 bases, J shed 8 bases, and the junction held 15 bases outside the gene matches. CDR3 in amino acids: CASSAGGGAGEYEQFF. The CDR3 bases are TGCGCCAGCAGCGCCGGAGGAGGGGCGGGGGAATATGAGCAGTTCTTC.

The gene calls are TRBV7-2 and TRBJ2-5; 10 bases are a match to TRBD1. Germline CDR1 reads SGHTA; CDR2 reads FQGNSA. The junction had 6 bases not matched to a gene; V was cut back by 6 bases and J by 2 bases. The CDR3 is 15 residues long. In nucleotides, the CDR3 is TGTGCCAGCAGTCCGGGACAGGGGACTCAAGAGACCCAGTACTTC. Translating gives CASSPGQGTQETQYF.

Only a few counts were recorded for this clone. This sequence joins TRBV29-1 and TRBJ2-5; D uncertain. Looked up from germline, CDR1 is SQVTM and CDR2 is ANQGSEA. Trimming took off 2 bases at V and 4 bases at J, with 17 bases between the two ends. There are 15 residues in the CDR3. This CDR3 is CSVELLGSIPETQYF. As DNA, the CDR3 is TGCAGCGTTGAATTGTTGGGCAGCATACCAGAGACCCAGTACTTC.

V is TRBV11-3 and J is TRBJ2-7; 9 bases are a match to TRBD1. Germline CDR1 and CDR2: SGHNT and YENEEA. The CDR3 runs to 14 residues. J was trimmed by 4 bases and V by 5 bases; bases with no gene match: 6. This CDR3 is CASSPADRGYEQYF. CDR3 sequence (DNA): TGTGCCAGCAGCCCCGCGGACAGGGGTTACGAGCAGTACTTC. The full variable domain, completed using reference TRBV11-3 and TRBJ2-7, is EAGVVQSPRYKIIEKKQPVAFWCNPISGHNTLYWYLQNLGQGPELLIRYENEEAVDDSQLPKDRFSAERLKGVDSTLKIQPAELGDSAVYLCASSPADRGYEQYFGPGTRLTVT.

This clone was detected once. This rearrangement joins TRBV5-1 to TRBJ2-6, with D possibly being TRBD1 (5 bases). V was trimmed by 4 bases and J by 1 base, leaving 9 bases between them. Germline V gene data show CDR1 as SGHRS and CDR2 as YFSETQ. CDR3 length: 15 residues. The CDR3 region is CASSVTVSGANVLTF. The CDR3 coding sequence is TGCGCCAGCAGCGTGACAGTATCTGGGGCCAACGTCCTGACTTTC.

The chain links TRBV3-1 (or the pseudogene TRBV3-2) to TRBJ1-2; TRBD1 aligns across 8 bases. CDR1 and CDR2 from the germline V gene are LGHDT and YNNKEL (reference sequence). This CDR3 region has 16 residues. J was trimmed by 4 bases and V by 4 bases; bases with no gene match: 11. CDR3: CASSPTARDRTYGYTF. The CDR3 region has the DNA TGTGCCAGCAGCCCAACGGCCAGGGACAGGACCTATGGCTACACCTTC.

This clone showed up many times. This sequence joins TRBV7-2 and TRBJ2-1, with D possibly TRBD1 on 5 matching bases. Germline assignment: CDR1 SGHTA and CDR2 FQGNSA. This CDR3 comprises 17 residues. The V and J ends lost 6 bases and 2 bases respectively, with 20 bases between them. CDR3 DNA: TGTGCCAGCAGAACTAAGCCCAGGGATAGGACCTACAATGAGCAGTTCTTC. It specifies CASRTKPRDRTYNEQFF.

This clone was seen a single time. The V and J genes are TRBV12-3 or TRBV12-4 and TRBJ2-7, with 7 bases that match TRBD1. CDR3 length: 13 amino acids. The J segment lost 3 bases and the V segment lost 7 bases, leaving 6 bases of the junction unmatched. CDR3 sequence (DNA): TGTGCCAGCACCCCAGGGGGAAGCTACGAGCAGTACTTC. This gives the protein CASTPGGSYEQYF.

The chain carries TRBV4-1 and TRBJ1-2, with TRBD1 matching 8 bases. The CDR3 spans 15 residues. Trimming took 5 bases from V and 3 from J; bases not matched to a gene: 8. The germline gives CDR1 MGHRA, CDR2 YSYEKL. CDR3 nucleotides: TGCGCCAGCAGCGATCGGACAGGGACTTACTATGGCTACACCTTC. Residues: CASSDRTGTYYGYTF.

CDR3 residues: CASSPQQGTNEKLFF. The CDR3 DNA reads TGCGCCAGCAGCCCACAACAGGGAACTAATGAAAAACTGTTTTTT. The chain employs TRBV5-1 and TRBJ1-4; D may be TRBD1 (6 bases). Germline CDR1 is SGHRS and CDR2 is YFSETQ. Trimming pared 4 bases from V and 1 base from J, leaving 11 bases between. This CDR3 is built from 15 residues.

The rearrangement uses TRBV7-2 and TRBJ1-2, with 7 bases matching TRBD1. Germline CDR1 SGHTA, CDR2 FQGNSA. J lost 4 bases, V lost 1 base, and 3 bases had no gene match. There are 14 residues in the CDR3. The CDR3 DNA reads TGTGCCAGCAGCTTAGTTCAGGGGGGCTATGGCTACACCTTC. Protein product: CASSLVQGGYGYTF.

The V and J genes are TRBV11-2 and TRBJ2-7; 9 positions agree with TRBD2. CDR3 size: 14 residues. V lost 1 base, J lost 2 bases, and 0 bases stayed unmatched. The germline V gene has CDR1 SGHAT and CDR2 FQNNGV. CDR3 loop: CASSLGGGAYEQYF. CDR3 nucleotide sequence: TGTGCCAGCAGCTTAGGCGGGGGGGCCTACGAGCAGTACTTC.

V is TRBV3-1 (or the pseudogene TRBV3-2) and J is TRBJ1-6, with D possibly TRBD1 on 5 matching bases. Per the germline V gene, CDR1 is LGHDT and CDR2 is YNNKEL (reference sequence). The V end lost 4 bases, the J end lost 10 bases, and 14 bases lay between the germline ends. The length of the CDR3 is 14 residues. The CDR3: CASSRGDVKSPLHF. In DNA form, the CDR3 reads TGTGCCAGCAGCCGGGGGGACGTAAAATCACCCCTCCACTTT.

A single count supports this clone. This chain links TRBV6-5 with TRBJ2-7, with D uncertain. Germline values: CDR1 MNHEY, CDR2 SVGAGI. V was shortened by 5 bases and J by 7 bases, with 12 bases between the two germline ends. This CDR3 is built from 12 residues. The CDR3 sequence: CASSLLTGEQYF. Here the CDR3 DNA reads TGTGCCAGCAGTCTCCTGACGGGTGAGCAGTACTTC.

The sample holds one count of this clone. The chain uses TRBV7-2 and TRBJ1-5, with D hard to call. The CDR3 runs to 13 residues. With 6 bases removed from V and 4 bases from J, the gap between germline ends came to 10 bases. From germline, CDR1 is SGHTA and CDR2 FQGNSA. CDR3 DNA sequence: TGTGCCAGCAGTTACGACAAAAATCAGCCCCAGCATTTT. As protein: CASSYDKNQPQHF.

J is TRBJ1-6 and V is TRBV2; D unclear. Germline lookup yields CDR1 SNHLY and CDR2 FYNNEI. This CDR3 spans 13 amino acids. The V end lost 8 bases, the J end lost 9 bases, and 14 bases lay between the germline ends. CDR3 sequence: CASRRDEISPLHF. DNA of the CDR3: TGTGCCAGCCGCCGGGATGAAATTTCACCCCTCCACTTT.

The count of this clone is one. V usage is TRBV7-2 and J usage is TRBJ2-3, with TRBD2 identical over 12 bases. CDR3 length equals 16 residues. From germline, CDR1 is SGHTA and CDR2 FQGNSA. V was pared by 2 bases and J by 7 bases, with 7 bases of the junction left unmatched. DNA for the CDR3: TGTGCCAGCAGCTTACAACCTAGCGGGGGGGAGTATACGCAGTATTTT. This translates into CASSLQPSGGEYTQYF.

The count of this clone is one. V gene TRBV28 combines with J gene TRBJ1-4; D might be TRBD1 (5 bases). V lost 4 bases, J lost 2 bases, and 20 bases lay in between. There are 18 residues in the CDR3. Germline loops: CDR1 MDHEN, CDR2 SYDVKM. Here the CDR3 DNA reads TGTGCCAGCAGTTCCCCGGGCAGGGAGGGTAGGACTAATGAAAAACTGTTTTTT. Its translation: CASSSPGREGRTNEKLFF.

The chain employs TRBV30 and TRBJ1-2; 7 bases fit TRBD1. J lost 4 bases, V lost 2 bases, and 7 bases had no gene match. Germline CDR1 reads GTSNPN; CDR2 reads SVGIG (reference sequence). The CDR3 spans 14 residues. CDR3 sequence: CAWSSRQGRYGYTF. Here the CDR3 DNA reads TGTGCCTGGAGTTCGCGACAGGGACGCTATGGCTACACCTTC.

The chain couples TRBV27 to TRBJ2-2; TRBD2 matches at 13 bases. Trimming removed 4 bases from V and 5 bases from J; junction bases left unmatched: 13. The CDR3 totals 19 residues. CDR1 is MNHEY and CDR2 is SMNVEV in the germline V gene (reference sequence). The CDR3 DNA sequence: TGTGCCAGCAGTTACAGACTTGCCGGACTAGCGGGGGTTACCGGGGAGCTGTTTTTT. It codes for CASSYRLAGLAGVTGELFF.

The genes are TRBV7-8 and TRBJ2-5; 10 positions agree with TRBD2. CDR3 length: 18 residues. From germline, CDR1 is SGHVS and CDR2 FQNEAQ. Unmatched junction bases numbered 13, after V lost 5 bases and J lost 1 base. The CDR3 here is CASSATHSGGTLQETQYF. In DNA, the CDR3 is TGTGCCAGCAGCGCGACCCATAGCGGGGGGACTCTCCAAGAGACCCAGTACTTC.